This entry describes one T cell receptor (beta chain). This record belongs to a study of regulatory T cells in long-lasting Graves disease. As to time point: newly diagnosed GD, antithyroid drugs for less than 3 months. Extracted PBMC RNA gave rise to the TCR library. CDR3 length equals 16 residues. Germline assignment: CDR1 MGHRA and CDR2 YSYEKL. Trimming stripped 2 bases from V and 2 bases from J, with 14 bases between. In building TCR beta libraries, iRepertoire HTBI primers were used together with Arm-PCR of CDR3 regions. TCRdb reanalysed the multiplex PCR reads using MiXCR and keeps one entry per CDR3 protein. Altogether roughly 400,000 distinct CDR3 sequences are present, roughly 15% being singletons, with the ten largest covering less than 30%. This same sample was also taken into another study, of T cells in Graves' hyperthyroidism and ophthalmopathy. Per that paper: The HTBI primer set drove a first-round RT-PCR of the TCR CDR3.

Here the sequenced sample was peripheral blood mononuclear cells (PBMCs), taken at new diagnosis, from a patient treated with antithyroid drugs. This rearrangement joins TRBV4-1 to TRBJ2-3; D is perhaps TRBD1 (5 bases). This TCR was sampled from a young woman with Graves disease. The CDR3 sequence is CASSQPRRGPTDTQYF. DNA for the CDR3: TGCGCCAGCAGCCAACCACGAAGGGGTCCCACAGATACGCAGTATTTT.